Below, 12 T cell receptor beta chains from the same sample are listed, as sequenced in a study of early T cells in non-severe SARS-CoV-2 infection. Each CDR3 protein gets one entry after TCRdb re-called the 5' RACE reads with MiXCR. The repertoire has around 60,000 distinct CDR3 sequences, about 12% of them found once; the top ten carry 10%. Sequencing input: whole blood. Receptors were obtained from an adult who was a healthcare worker with PCR-confirmed SARS-CoV-2 infection or an uninfected control (not recorded which).

This rearrangement joins TRBV12-3 or TRBV12-4 to TRBJ1-2; D remains unclear. V was clipped by 0 bases and J by 9 bases, with 8 bases between them. The CDR3 is 12 residues long. CDR3 in DNA: TGTGCCAGCAGTTTAGCGGCCGAGCGCTACACCTTC. Its protein is CASSLAAERYTF.

This clonotype was detected only a few times. The chain uses TRBV7-2 and TRBJ1-4, with unresolved D. Germline CDR1 reads SGHTA; CDR2 reads FQGNSA. The V gene lost 1 base and the J gene lost 0 bases, with 6 bases spanning the gap. This CDR3 is built from 15 residues. The chain's CDR3 is CASSLVVTTNEKLFF. For the CDR3, the DNA is TGTGCCAGCAGCTTAGTGGTGACAACTAATGAAAAACTGTTTTTT.

This clonotype was counted a few times. V usage is TRBV19 and J usage is TRBJ1-5; D is perhaps TRBD1 (5 bases). The germline V and J ends were trimmed by 4 bases and 0 bases, with 13 bases remaining between them. The germline V gene has CDR1 LNHDA and CDR2 SQIVND (reference sequence). This CDR3 region has 16 residues. CDR3 sequence: CASSTLRDGSNQPQHF. The CDR3 region has the DNA TGTGCCAGTAGTACCCTCCGGGACGGTAGCAATCAGCCCCAGCATTTT.

V gene TRBV20-1 combines with J gene TRBJ1-2, with TRBD1 matching 9 bases. The CDR3 totals 14 residues. Germline CDR1 reads DFQATT; CDR2 reads SNEGSKA (reference sequence). V shed 5 bases and J 5 bases; nucleotides not matched to a gene: 9. The CDR3 protein is CSAVTGGDDYGYTF. In nucleotides, the CDR3 is TGCAGTGCTGTCACAGGGGGCGATGATTATGGCTACACCTTC.

The chain recombines TRBV6-5 with TRBJ1-5, with a possible D match to TRBD1 (5 bases). CDR3 size: 14 residues. CDR1 is MNHEY and CDR2 is SVGAGI in the germline V gene. V lost 8 bases to trimming and J lost 1 base, with 12 bases between them. In nucleotides, the CDR3 is TGTGCCAGCCAGGGAGGAGGGAGCAATCAGCCCCAGCATTTT. Its translation: CASQGGGSNQPQHF.

V is TRBV6-6 and J is TRBJ2-3; no firm D call. Germline assignment: CDR1 MNHNY and CDR2 SVGAGI (reference sequence). Trimming took off 6 bases at V and 5 bases at J, with 12 bases between the two ends. The CDR3 covers 13 residues. Here the CDR3 reads CASSGPSGDTQYF. The CDR3 DNA is TGTGCCAGCAGCGGTCCAAGTGGAGATACGCAGTATTTT.

The chain carries TRBV9 and TRBJ1-2; TRBD1 is a possible D gene (6 bases). The germline CDR1 and CDR2 sequences are SGDLS and YYNGEE. Trimming removed 5 bases at V and 4 bases at J, with 12 bases between. This CDR3 spans 13 amino acids. The DNA for the CDR3 is TGTGCCAGCAGGCGTACAGGGTCCTATGGCTACACCTTC. Its protein is CASRRTGSYGYTF.

On this clonotype itself: A read error may explain this, as a much larger clone is one base away. The rearrangement joins TRBV19 to TRBJ2-7; no firm D call. CDR1 is LNHDA and CDR2 is SQIVND in the germline V gene (reference sequence). The CDR3 loop spans 13 amino acids. The CDR3 region is CAGSLLPGYEQYF. CDR3 DNA sequence: TGTGCCGGTAGTCTTCTCCCAGGATACGAGCAGTACTTC. Using reference TRBV19 and TRBJ2-7 for the parts outside the CDR3, the full variable domain is DGGITQSPKYLFRKEGQNVTLSCEQNLNHDAMYWYRQDPGQGLRLIYYSQIVNDFQKGDIAEGYSVSREKKESFPLTVTSAQKNPTAFYLCAGSLLPGYEQYFGPGTRLTVT.

V is TRBV25-1 and J is TRBJ1-2; tentatively, D is TRBD1 (6 bases). Trimming cost V 2 bases and J 2 bases, with 12 bases left between them. Germline V lookup: CDR1 MGHDK, CDR2 SYGVNS. The CDR3 has 15 amino acids. The CDR3 coding sequence is TGTGCCAGCAGTGAACATGGGGGGGCGAACTATGGCTACACCTTC. Its translation is CASSEHGGANYGYTF.

The chain recombines TRBV7-9 with TRBJ2-5; 8 bases match TRBD2. J lost 4 bases, V lost 5 bases, and 6 bases had no gene match. Germline V gene sequence: CDR1 SEHNR, CDR2 FQNEAQ (reference sequence). The CDR3 loop spans 14 amino acids. The CDR3 sequence is CASSDSGSTETQYF. The CDR3 region has the DNA TGTGCCAGCAGCGACAGCGGGAGCACAGAGACCCAGTACTTC.

This clonotype has at least ten counts. The V call is TRBV9, the J call TRBJ2-7, with TRBD2 identical over 11 bases. The CDR3 is 15 residues long. The trim removed 2 bases at V and 1 base at J, leaving 2 bases unmatched. The germline V gene encodes CDR1 SGDLS and CDR2 YYNGEE. The CDR3 reads CASSVGTSGSYEQYF. CDR3 DNA: TGTGCCAGCAGCGTCGGGACTAGCGGATCCTACGAGCAGTACTTC.

This clonotype came up a few times. This rearrangement joins TRBV5-6 to TRBJ1-1, with unresolved D. This CDR3 spans 12 amino acids. Germline values: CDR1 SGHDT, CDR2 YYEEEE. The V and J ends lost 0 bases and 6 bases respectively, with 6 bases between them. CDR3 residues: CASSLAGSEAFF. DNA of the CDR3: TGTGCCAGCAGCTTGGCGGGGTCTGAAGCTTTCTTT. The full variable domain, its missing parts supplied by reference TRBV5-6 and TRBJ1-1, is DAGVTQSPTHLIKTRGQQVTLRCSPKSGHDTVSWYQQALGQGPQFIFQYYEEEERQRGNFPDRFSGHQFPNYSSELNVNALLLGDSALYLCASSLAGSEAFFGQGTRLTVV.